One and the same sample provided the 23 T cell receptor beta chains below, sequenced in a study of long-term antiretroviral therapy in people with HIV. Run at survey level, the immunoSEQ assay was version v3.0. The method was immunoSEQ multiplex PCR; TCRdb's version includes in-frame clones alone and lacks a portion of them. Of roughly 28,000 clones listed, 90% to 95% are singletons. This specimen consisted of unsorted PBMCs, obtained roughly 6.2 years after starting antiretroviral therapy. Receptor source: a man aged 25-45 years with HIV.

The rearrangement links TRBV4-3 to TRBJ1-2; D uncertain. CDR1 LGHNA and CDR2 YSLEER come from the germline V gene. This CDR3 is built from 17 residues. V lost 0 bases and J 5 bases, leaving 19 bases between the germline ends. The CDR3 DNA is TGCGCCAGCAGCCAAGAGCCGGGTTCTTCTCATGATTATGGCTACACCTTC. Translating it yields CASSQEPGSSHDYGYTF.

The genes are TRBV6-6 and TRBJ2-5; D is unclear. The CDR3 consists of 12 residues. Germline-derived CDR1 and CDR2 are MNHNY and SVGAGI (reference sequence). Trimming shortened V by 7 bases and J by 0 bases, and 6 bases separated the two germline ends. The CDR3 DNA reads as TGTGCCAGCATGGGGAACCAAGAGACCCAGTACTTC. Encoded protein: CASMGNQETQYF.

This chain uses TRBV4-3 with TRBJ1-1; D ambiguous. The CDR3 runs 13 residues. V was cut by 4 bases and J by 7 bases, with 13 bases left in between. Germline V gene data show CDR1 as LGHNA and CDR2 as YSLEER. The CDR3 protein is CASSRGSLGEAFF. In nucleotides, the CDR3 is TGCGCCAGCAGCCGCGGGTCCTTGGGTGAAGCTTTCTTT.

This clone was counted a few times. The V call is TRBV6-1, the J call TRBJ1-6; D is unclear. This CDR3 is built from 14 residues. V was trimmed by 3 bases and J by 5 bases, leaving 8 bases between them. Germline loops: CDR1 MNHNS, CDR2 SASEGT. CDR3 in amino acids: CASSDGYDNSPLHF. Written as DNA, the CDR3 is TGTGCCAGCAGTGATGGATACGATAATTCACCCCTCCACTTT.

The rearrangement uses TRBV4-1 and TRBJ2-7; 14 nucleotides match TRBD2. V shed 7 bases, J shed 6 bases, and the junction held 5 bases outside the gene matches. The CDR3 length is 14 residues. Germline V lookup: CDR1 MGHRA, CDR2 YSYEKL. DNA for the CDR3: TGCGCCAGCACAAAGGGACTAGCGGGAGTCGAGCAGTACTTC. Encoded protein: CASTKGLAGVEQYF.

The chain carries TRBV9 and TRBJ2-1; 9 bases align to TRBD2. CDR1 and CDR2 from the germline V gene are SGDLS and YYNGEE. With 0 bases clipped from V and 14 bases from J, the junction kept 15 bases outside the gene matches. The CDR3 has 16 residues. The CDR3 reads CASSVATLREAGGEFF. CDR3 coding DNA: TGTGCCAGCAGCGTAGCTACCCTCCGGGAGGCGGGAGGGGAGTTCTTC. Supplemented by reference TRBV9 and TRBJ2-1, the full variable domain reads DSGVTQTPKHLITATGQRVTLRCSPRSGDLSVYWYQQSLDQGLQFLIQYYNGEERAKGNILERFSAQQFPDLHSELNLSSLELGDSALYFCASSVATLREAGGEFFGPGTRLTVL.

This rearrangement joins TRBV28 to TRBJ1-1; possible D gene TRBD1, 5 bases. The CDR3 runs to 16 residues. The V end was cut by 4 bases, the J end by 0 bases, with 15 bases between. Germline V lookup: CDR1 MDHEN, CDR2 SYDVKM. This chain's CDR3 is CASSSPAGGVNTEAFF. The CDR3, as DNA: TGTGCCAGCAGTTCCCCAGCGGGAGGGGTGAACACTGAAGCTTTCTTT.

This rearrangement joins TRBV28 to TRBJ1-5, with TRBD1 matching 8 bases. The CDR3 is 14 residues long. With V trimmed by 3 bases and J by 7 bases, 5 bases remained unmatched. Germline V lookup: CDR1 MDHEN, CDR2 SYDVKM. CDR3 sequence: CASSLTGAPQPQHF. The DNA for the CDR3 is TGTGCCAGCAGTTTGACAGGGGCCCCACAGCCCCAGCATTTT.

This CDR3 is CASSRGHPSSGNTIYF. The CDR3 nucleotides read TGTGCCAGCAGCAGGGGACACCCGTCCTCTGGAAACACCATATATTTT. V usage is TRBV21-1 and J usage is TRBJ1-3; TRBD1 was called by the table and not checked on the DNA. TRBV21-1 is noted as a pseudogene. The CDR3 covers 16 residues.

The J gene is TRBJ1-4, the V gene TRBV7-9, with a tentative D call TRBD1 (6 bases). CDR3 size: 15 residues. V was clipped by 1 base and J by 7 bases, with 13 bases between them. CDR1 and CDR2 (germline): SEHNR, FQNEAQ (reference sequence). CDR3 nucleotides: TGTGCCAGCAGCTTAGGGGCAGGGGATCGTGAAAAACTGTTTTTT. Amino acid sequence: CASSLGAGDREKLFF.

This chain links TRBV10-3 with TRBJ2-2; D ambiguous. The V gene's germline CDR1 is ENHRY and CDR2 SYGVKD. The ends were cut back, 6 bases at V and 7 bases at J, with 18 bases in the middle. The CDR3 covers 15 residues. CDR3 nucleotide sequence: TGTGCCATCAGGCCGGGCCACCTAGGAATCGGGGAGCTGTTTTTT. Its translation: CAIRPGHLGIGELFF.

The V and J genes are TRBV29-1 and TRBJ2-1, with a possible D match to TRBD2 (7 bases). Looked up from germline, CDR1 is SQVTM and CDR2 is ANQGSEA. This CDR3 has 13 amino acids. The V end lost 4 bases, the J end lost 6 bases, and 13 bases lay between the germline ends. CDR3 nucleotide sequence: TGCAGCGTTGTCGTCGGGGGGCTCAATGAGCAGTTCTTC. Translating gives CSVVVGGLNEQFF.

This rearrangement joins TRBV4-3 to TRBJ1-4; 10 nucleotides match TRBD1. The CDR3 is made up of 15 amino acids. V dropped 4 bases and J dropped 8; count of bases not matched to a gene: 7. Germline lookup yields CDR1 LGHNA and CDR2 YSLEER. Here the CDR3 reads CASSPRQGAREKLFF. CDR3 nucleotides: TGCGCCAGCAGCCCTCGACAGGGGGCGAGAGAAAAACTGTTTTTT.

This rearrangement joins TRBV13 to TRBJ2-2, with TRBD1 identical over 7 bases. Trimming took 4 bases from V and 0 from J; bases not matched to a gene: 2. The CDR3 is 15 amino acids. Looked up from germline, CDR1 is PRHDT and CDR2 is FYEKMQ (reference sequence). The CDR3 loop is CASSSGGTNTGELFF. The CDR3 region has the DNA TGTGCCAGCAGCTCAGGGGGAACGAACACCGGGGAGCTGTTTTTT.

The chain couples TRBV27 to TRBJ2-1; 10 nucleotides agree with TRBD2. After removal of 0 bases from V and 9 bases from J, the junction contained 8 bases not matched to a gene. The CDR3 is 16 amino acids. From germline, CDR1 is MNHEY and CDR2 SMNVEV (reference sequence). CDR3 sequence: CASSLSPSGSVSEQFF. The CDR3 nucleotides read TGTGCCAGCAGTTTATCCCCTAGCGGGAGTGTTAGTGAGCAGTTCTTC.

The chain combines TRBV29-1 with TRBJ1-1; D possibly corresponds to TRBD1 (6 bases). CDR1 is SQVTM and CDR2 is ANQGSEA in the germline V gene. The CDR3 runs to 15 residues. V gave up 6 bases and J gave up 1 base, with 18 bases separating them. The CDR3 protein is CSVDPVRGENTEAFF. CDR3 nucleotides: TGCAGCGTGGACCCGGTGAGGGGGGAGAACACTGAAGCTTTCTTT.

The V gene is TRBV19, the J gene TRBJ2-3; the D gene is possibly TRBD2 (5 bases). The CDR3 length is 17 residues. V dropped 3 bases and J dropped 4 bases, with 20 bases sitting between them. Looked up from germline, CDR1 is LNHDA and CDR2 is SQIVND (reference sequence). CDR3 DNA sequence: TGTGCCAGTAGTATGTCCTTCTTCTCGGGGAGCGCAGATACGCAGTATTTT. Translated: CASSMSFFSGSADTQYF.

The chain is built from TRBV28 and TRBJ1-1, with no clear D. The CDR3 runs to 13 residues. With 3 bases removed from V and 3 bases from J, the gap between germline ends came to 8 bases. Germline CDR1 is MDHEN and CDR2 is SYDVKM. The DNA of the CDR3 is TGTGCCAGCAGTTTGGACGGCCACACTGAAGCTTTCTTT. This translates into CASSLDGHTEAFF.

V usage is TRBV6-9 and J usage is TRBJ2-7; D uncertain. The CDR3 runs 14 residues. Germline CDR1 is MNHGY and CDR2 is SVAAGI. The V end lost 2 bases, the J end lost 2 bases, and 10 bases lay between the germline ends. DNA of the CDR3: TGTGCCAGCAGTTATCCCCACCCCCCCTACGAGCAGTACTTC. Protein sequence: CASSYPHPPYEQYF.

CDR3 in DNA: TGTGCCAGCAGTTTCGGGGGACTAATGAACGAGCAGTACTTC. The encoded protein is CASSFGGLMNEQYF. The V call is TRBV27, the J call TRBJ2-7; 7 nucleotides align to TRBD2. This CDR3 comprises 14 residues. Germline CDR1 reads MNHEY; CDR2 reads SMNVEV (reference sequence). V shed 3 bases, J shed 5 bases, and the junction held 7 bases outside the gene matches.

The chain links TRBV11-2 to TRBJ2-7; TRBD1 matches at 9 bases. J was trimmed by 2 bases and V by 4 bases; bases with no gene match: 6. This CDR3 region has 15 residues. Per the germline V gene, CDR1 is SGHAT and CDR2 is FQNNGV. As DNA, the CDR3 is TGTGCCAGCAGCTCCCCCGGGACAGGGACCTACGAGCAGTACTTC. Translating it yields CASSSPGTGTYEQYF. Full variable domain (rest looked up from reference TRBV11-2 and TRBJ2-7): EAGVAQSPRYKIIEKRQSVAFWCNPISGHATLYWYQQILGQGPKLLIQFQNNGVVDDSQLPKDRFSAERLKGVDSTLKIQPAKLEDSAVYLCASSSPGTGTYEQYFGPGTRLTVT.

The CDR3 reads CASSLDRINQPQHF. CDR3 DNA sequence: TGTGCCAGCAGCTTAGACCGGATAAATCAGCCCCAGCATTTT. The chain has TRBV7-8 and TRBJ1-5, with D hard to call. CDR1 is SGHVS, CDR2 FQNEAQ, per germline. Trimming shortened V by 1 base and J by 4 bases, and 8 bases separated the two germline ends. This CDR3 comprises 14 residues.

The CDR3 sequence is CASSPLKGGDTEAFF. In DNA form, the CDR3 reads TGTGCCAGCAGCCCTCTCAAAGGGGGCGACACTGAAGCTTTCTTT. This chain joins TRBV5-6 and TRBJ1-1, with TRBD1 matching over 7 bases. The trim removed 4 bases at V and 3 bases at J, leaving 9 bases unmatched. There are 15 residues in the CDR3. Germline V CDR1 and CDR2: SGHDT, YYEEEE.